This TCR beta chain was observed in a study of blood T cell dynamics during melanoma immunotherapy. In the study overall: Standard first-line treatment here was pembrolizumab or nivolumab plus ipilimumab in metastatic melanoma. Study-wide results and caveats: Unlike progressors, later disease-control patients had W3 repertoires gaining clonality or diversity.

This clone has only one observation. Antigen specificity is unknown. DNA loading was fixed at 300 to 350 ng for all bulk PBMC samples. Repertoires were generated with immunoSEQ multiplex PCR, while TCRdb's copy carries only in-frame clones and drops some. The table has approximately 9,600 clones, 89% seen once; the top ten hold around 6.8%. Time point given: pre-treatment baseline. One draw preceded checkpoint blockade; another followed its first cycle at week 3. After removal of 5 bases from V and 6 bases from J, the junction contained 9 bases not matched to a gene. The CDR3 has 14 residues. CDR1 and CDR2 (germline): SGHTA, FQGTGA.

The clonotype comes from a human donor with melanoma. The sample consisted of blood, taken from a patient treated with checkpoint blockade. The genes are TRBV7-3 and TRBJ2-7; TRBD1 agrees at 8 bases. CDR3: CASSIRTGSGEQYF. The CDR3 nucleotides read TGTGCCAGCAGCATAAGGACAGGGTCGGGCGAGCAGTACTTC.